This T cell receptor (beta chain) emerged from a study of T cells after yellow fever vaccination. Study-wide results and caveats: High-abundance clonotypes from the bulk population could contaminate FACS-sorted repertoires. The secondary response was weaker, and its peak arrived faster, on day 5 versus 15.

TCRdb re-derived calls from the 5' RACE reads in MiXCR, one entry per CDR3 protein. The sample records hundreds of thousands of distinct CDR3 sequences, 3.6% being singletons. As regards this clonotype: The antigen is not known.

The sample in question was PBMCs, obtained on the day of the yellow fever booster vaccination. This clonotype originated in a man younger than 35 who received the YFV17D yellow fever vaccine.

The chain's CDR3 is CASSEDGGSTQYF. The DNA for the CDR3 is TGCGCCAGCAGCGAGGACGGTGGCAGTACGCAGTATTTT. This chain links TRBV5-1 with TRBJ2-3; D not resolved. V was cut by 4 bases and J by 8 bases, with 14 bases left in between. Germline values: CDR1 SGHRS, CDR2 YFSETQ. The CDR3 length is 13 residues.